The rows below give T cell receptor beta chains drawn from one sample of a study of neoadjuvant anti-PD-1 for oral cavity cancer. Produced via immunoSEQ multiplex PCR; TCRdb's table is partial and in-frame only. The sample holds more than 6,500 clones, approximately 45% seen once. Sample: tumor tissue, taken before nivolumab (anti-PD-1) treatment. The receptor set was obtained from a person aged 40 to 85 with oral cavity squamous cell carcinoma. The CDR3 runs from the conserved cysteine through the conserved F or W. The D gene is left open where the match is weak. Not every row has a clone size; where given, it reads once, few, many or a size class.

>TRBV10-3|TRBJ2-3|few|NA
CAISEWGLDTQYF
TGTGCCATCAGTGAGTGGGGATTGGATACGCAGTATTTT
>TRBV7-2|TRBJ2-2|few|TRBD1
CASSRDRVATGELFF
TGTGCCAGCAGCCGCGACAGGGTGGCCACCGGGGAGCTGTTTTTT
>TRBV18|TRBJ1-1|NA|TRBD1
CASSSGQAPEAFF
TGTGCCAGCTCATCTGGACAGGCCCCTGAAGCTTTCTTT
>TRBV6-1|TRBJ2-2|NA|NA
CASSEVGARTGELFF
TGTGCCAGCAGTGAAGTGGGCGCGAGGACCGGGGAGCTGTTTTTT
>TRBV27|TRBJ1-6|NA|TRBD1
CASSFGQEYSPLHF
TGTGCCAGCAGTTTCGGACAGGAGTATTCACCCCTCCACTTT
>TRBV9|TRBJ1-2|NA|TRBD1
CASSVGGQDNYGYTF
TGTGCCAGCAGCGTAGGGGGACAGGATAACTATGGCTACACCTTC
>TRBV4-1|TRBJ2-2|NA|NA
CASSQERTRVTKNTGELFF
TGCGCCAGCAGCCAAGAACGGACCAGGGTTACGAAGAACACCGGGGAGCTGTTTTTT
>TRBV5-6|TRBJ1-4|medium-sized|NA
CASSLAEAANEKLFF
TGTGCCAGCAGCTTGGCCGAGGCGGCTAATGAAAAACTGTTTTTT
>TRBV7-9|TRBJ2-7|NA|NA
CASSPALGGEQYF
TGTGCCAGCAGCCCCGCGCTCGGAGGTGAGCAGTACTTC
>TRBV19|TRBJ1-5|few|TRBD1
CASRPGTGGSQPQHF
TGTGCCAGTAGACCCGGGACAGGGGGCAGTCAGCCCCAGCATTTT
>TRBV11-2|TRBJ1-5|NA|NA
CASSLGTNQPQHF
TGTGCCAGCAGCTTAGGGACCAATCAGCCCCAGCATTTT
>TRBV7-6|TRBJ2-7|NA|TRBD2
CASSLAPASGEFTYEQYF
TGTGCCAGCAGCTTAGCGCCGGCTAGCGGGGAGTTCACCTACGAGCAGTACTTC
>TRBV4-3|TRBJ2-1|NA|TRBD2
CASSQDRGGSYNEQFF
TGCGCCAGCAGCCAAGATCGCGGGGGTTCCTACAATGAGCAGTTCTTC
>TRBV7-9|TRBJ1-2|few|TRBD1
CATALGTGGYTF
TGTGCCACCGCCTTAGGGACAGGAGGGTACACCTTC
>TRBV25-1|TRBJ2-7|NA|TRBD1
CASSRQGANEQYF
TGTGCCAGCTCAAGACAGGGGGCCAACGAGCAGTACTTC
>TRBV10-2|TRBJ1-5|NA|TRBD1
CASSETARGAGQPQHF
TGCGCCAGCAGTGAGACAGCCAGGGGGGCGGGGCAGCCCCAGCATTTT
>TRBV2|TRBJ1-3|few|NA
CASRLDSDSGNTIYF
TGTGCCAGCAGGCTTGACAGCGACTCTGGAAACACCATATATTTT
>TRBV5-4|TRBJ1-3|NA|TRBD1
CASSPDRASGNTIYF
TGTGCCAGCAGCCCCGACAGGGCCTCCGGAAACACCATATATTTT
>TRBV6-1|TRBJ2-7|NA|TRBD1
CASRTGFSEQYF
TGTGCCAGCAGGACAGGGTTTTCCGAGCAGTACTTC
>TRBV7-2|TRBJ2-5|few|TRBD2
CASSLARLAGGPGTQYF
TGTGCCAGCAGCTTAGCGAGACTAGCGGGGGGGCCGGGGACCCAGTACTTC
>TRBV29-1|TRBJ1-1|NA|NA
CSCYRASEAFF
TGCAGCTGTTACCGAGCGTCCGAAGCTTTCTTT
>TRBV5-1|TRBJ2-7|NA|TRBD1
CASNSAGGYEQYF
TGCGCCAGCAATTCCGCAGGGGGCTACGAGCAGTACTTC
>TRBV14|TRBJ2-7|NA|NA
CASSLTGSPFPYEQYF
TGTGCCAGCAGCCTAACAGGGTCTCCCTTCCCCTACGAGCAGTACTTC
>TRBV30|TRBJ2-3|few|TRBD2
CAWSSGLAVTDTQYF
TGTGCCTGGAGCTCGGGACTAGCGGTAACAGATACGCAGTATTTT
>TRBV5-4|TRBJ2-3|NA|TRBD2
CASSFLAGATGSTDTQYF
TGTGCCAGCAGCTTCCTAGCGGGGGCCACGGGGAGCACAGATACGCAGTATTTT
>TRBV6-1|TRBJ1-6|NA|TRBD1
CAIPGQGPFDSPLHF
TGTGCCATTCCGGGACAGGGGCCATTTGATTCACCCCTCCACTTT
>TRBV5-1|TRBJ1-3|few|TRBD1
CASRGGDSSGNTIYF
TGCGCCAGCAGAGGGGGCGATTCCTCTGGAAACACCATATATTTT